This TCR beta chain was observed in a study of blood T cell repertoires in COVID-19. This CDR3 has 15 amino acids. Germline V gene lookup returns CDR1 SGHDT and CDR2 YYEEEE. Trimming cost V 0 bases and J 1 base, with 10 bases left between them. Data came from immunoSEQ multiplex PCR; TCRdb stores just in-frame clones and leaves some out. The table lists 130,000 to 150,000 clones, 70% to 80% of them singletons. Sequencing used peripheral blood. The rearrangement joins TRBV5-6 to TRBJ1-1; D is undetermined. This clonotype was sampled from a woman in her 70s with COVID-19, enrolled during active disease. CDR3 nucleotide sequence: TGTGCCAGCAGCTTGGCCGAGAGGCGGAACACTGAAGCTTTCTTT. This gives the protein CASSLAERRNTEAFF.